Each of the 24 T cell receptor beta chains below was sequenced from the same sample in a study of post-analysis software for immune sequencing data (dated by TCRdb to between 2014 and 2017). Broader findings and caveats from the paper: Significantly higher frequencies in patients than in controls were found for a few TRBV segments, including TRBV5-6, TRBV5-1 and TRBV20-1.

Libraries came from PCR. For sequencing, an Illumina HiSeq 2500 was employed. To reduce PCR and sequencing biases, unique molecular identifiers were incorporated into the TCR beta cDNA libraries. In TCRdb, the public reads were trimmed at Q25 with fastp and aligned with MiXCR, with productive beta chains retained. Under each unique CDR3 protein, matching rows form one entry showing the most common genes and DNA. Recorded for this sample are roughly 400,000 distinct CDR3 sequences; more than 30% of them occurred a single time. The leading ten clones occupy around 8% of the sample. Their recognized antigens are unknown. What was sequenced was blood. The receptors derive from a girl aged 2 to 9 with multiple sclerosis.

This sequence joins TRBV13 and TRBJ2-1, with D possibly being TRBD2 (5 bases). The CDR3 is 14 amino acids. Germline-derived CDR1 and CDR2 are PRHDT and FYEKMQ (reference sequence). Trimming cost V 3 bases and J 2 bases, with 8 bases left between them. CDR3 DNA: TGTGCCAGCAGCTTGGAGGAAACCTACAATGAGCAGTTCTTC. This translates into CASSLEETYNEQFF.

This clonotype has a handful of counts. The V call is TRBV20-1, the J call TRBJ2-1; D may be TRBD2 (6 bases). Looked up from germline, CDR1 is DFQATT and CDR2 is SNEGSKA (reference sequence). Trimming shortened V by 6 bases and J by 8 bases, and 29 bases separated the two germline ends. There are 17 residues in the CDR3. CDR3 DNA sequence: TGCAGTGCCCGAGACCGGTGGACTACCCTAGGGTTTGATGAGCAGTTCTTC. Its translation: CSARDRWTTLGFDEQFF.

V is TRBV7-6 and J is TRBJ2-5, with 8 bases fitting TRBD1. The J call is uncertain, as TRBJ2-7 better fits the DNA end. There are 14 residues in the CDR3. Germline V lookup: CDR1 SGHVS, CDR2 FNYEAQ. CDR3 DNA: TGTGCCAGCAGCTTAGGGACAGGGAACGACGAGCAGTACTTC. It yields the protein CASSLGTGNDEQYF.

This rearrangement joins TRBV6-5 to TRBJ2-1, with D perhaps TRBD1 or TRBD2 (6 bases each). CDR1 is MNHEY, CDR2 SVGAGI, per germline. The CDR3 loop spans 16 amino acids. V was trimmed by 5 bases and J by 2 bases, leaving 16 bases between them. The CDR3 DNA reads TGTGCCAGCAGTCCGGGGGCTAGCGTCACCTACAATGAGCAGTTCTTC. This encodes CASSPGASVTYNEQFF.

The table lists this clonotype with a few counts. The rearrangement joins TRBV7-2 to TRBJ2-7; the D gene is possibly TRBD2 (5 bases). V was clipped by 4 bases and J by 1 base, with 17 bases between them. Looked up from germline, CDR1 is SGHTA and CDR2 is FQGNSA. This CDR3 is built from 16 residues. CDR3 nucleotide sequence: TGTGCCAGCAGCTCGTCTCGTTGGAGGTTATCCTACGAGCAGTACTTC. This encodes CASSSSRWRLSYEQYF.

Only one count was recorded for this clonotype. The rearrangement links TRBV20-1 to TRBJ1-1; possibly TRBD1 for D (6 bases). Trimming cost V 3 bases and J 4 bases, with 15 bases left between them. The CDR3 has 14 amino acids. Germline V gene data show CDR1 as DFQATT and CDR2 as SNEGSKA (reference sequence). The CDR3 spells CSARWQGLSTEAFF. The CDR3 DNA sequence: TGCAGTGCTAGGTGGCAGGGGTTGAGCACTGAAGCTTTCTTT.

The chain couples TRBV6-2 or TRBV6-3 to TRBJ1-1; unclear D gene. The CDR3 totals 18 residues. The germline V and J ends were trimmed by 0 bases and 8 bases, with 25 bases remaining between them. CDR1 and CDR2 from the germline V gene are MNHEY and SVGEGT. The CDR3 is CASSYSMSGGFWSWEAFF. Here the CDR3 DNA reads TGTGCCAGCAGTTACTCGATGAGCGGCGGATTTTGGTCCTGGGAAGCTTTCTTT.

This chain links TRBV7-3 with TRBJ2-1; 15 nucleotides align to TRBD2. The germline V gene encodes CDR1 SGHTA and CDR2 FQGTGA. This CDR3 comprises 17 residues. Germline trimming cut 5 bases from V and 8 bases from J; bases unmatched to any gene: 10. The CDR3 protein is CASSVTGLAGGPHEQFF. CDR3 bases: TGTGCCAGCAGCGTGACCGGACTAGCGGGAGGGCCCCATGAGCAGTTCTTC. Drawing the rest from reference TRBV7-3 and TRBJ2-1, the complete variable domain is GAGVSQTPSNKVTEKGKYVELRCDPISGHTALYWYRQSLGQGPEFLIYFQGTGAADDSGLPNDRFFAVRPEGSVSTLKIQRTERGDSAVYLCASSVTGLAGGPHEQFFGPGTRLTVL.

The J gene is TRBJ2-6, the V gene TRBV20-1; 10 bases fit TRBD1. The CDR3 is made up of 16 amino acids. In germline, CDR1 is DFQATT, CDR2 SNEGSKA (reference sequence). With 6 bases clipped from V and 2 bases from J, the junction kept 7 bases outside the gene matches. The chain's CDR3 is CSAPRDRGTGANVLTF. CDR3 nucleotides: TGCAGTGCCCCCCGGGACAGGGGCACTGGGGCCAACGTCCTGACTTTC.

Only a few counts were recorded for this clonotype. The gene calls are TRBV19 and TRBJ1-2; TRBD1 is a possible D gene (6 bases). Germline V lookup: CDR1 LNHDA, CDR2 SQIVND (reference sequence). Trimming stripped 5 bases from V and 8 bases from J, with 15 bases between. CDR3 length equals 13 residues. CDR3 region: CASSPRPGAGYTF. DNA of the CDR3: TGTGCCAGTAGTCCCCGGCCGGGGGCAGGCTACACCTTC. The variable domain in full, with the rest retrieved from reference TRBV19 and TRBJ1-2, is DGGITQSPKYLFRKEGQNVTLSCEQNLNHDAMYWYRQDPGQGLRLIYYSQIVNDFQKGDIAEGYSVSREKKESFPLTVTSAQKNPTAFYLCASSPRPGAGYTFGSGTRLTVV.

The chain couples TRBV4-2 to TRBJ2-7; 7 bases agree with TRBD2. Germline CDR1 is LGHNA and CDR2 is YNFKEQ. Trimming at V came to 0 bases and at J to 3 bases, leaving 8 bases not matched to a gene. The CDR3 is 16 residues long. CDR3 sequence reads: CASSQELAGELYEQYF. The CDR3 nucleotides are TGTGCCAGCAGCCAAGAATTGGCGGGAGAGCTCTACGAGCAGTACTTC.

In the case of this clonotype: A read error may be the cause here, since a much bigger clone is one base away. The DNA of the CDR3 is TGTGCCAGCGGTGAAGCTTTGGAGACCCAGTACTTC. It is translated as CASGEALETQYF. The chain employs TRBV6-1 and TRBJ2-5; no firm D call. CDR3 length equals 12 residues. Germline values: CDR1 MNHNS, CDR2 SASEGT.

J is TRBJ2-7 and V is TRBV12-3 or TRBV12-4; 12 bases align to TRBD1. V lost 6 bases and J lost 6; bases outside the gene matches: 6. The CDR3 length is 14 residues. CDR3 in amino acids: CASREGQGASEQYF. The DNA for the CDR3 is TGTGCCAGCAGAGAGGGACAGGGGGCGAGCGAGCAGTACTTC.

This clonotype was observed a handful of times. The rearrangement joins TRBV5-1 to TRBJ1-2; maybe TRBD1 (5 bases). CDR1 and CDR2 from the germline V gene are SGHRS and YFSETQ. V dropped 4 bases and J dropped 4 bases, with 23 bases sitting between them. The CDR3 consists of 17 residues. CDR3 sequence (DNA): TGCGCCAGCAGCCCCAGCCGCCCGGGACGGGAAGTCTATGGCTACACCTTC. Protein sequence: CASSPSRPGREVYGYTF. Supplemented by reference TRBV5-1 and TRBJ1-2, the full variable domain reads KAGVTQTPRYLIKTRGQQVTLSCSPISGHRSVSWYQQTPGQGLQFLFEYFSETQRNKGNFPGRFSGRQFSNSRSEMNVSTLELGDSALYLCASSPSRPGREVYGYTFGSGTRLTVV.

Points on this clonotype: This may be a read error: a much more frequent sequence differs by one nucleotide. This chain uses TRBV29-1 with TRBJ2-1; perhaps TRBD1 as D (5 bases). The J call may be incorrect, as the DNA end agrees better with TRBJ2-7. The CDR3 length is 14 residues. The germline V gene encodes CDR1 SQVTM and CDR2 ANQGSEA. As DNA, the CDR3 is TGCAGCGTTGGACGCGACAGCTCCTACAATGAGCAGTACTTC. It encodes CSVGRDSSYNEQYF.

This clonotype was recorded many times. The CDR3 DNA sequence: TGTGCCAGCAGCGGGAGGGGACAGGGGAACTCCAGGAGCTCCTACGAGCAGTACTTC. Residues: CASSGRGQGNSRSSYEQYF. The V and J genes are TRBV16 and TRBJ2-7; TRBD1 matches 10 bases. Losses at the gene ends were 5 bases for V and 0 bases for J; bases not matched to a gene: 16. There are 19 residues in the CDR3. Germline CDR1 and CDR2: KGHSY and FQNENV.

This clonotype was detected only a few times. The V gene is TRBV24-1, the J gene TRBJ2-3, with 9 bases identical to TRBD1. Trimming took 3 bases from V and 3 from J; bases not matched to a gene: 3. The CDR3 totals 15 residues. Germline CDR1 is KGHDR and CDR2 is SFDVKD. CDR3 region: CATSDDRGTTDTQYF. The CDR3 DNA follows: TGTGCCACCAGTGATGACAGGGGGACTACAGATACGCAGTATTTT.

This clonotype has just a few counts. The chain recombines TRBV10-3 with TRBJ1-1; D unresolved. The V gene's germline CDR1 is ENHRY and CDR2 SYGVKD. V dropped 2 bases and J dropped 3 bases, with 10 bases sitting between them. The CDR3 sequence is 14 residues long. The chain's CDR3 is CAISEVERDTEAFF. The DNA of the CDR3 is TGTGCCATCAGTGAGGTGGAGAGGGACACTGAAGCTTTCTTT.

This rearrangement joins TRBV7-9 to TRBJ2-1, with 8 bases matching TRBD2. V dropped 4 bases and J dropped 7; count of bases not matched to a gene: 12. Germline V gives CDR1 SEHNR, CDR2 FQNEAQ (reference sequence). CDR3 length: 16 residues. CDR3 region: CASSSDPGGGRNEQFF. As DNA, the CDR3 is TGTGCCAGCAGCTCCGACCCGGGCGGGGGGAGAAATGAGCAGTTCTTC.

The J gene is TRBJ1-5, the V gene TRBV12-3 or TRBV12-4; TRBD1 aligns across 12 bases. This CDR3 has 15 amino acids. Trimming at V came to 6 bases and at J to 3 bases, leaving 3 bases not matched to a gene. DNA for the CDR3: TGTGCCAGCAGGGGACAGGGGGCTATCAATCAGCCCCAGCATTTT. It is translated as CASRGQGAINQPQHF.

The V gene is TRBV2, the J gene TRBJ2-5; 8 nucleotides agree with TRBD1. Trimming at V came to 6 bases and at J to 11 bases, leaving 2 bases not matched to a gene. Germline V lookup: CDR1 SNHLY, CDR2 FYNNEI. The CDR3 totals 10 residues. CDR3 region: CASRTGEQYF. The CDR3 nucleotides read TGTGCCAGCAGGACAGGGGAGCAGTACTTC.

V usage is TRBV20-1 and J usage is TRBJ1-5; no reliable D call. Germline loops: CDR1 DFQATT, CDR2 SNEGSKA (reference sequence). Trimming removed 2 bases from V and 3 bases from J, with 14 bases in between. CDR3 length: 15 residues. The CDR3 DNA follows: TGCAGTGCTAGAAAGAGTGGGCAGCCCAATCAGCCCCAGCATTTT. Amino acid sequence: CSARKSGQPNQPQHF.

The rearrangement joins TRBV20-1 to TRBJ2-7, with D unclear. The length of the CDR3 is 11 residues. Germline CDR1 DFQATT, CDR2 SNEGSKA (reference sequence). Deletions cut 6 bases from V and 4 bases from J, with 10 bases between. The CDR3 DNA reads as TGCAGTGCCAAGAGCATGTACGAGCAGTACTTC. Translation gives CSAKSMYEQYF.

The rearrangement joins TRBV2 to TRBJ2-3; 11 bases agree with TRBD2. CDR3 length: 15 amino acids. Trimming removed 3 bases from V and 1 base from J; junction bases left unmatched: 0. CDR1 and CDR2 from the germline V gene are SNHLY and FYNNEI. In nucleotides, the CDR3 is TGTGCCAGCAGTGAGGGACTAGCGGGCACAGATACGCAGTATTTT. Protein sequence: CASSEGLAGTDTQYF.